This T cell receptor (beta chain) was retrieved from a study of CD8 T cells in ankylosing spondylitis listed by TCRdb under 2017. Looking at the study overall: The study profiled T cell receptor beta repertoires in healthy donors and ankylosing spondylitis patients to find disease-linked TCR variants. The full study cohort was made up of 25 ankylosing spondylitis patients and 108 healthy donors. Peripheral blood was sampled, and synovial fluid was also collected from ankylosing spondylitis patients. What the work shows at the level of the full study, not this receptor alone: A TCR beta motif of roughly 8 highly homologous amino acid variants appeared characteristic of blood from ankylosing spondylitis patients. The disease-linked clones were reported to be significantly enriched in matched synovial fluid samples from ankylosing spondylitis patients. The disease-linked clones showed a CD8+ phenotype and occurred at relatively low frequencies in peripheral blood. Some of the motif variants had been reported before in the synovial fluid and blood of reactive arthritis patients, a finding that suggests common disease-initiation mechanisms.

Details on this clonotype: It lacks a known antigen. Base qualities are not at hand, and no much larger clone is one base apart.

V drops 0 bases and J drops 7 bases, leaving 16 bases in between. CDR1 and CDR2, looked up from the germline V gene, are LGHNA and YNFKEQ. The CDR3, cysteine through phenylalanine, is 15 amino acids long. CDR3 DNA is the only sequence kept; it has 45 bases, read in frame from the first base. Sequencer: Illumina HiSeq 2500. Quantitative 5'-RACE with molecular barcodes was used to prepare TCR beta libraries. The original pipeline was this. Disease-linked TCR variants were identified with a new computational method built on a probabilistic model of VDJ rearrangement. The public reads were reprocessed in TCRdb via fastp at Q25 and MiXCR, keeping in-frame beta chains. Identical CDR3 protein sequences are pooled into one entry, listed with their most common genes and DNA. What appears here as the V and J calls and clone size reflects TCRdb's work, not the paper's. The sample includes some 800,000 distinct CDR3 sequences, with approximately 12% observed a single time. The ten largest clones capture roughly 0.51% of the sample.

The V and J segments used are TRBV4-2 and TRBJ2-7, with the D gene possibly TRBD1 or TRBD2, each one fitting 6 bases. Sequenced sample: blood, either unsorted or a sorted T cell fraction (not recorded which). The sequence derives from a male donor with ankylosing spondylitis. The CDR3 has the sequence CASSQDPRGGWEQYF. The nucleotide sequence is TGTGCCAGCAGCCAAGACCCACGAGGGGGGTGGGAGCAGTACTTC.